This entry lists 13 T cell receptor beta chains sequenced from one sample in a study of T cell responses to AZD1222 COVID-19 vaccine. Profiling relied on immunoSEQ multiplex PCR, and the TCRdb table lists in-frame clones only, not all of them. The profile shows some 110,000 clones, 75% to 90% of them singletons. This sample comprised peripheral blood, obtained 28 days after the second AZD1222 dose. The receptors were gathered from an adult who received the AZD1222 COVID-19 vaccine.

The gene calls are TRBV28 and TRBJ2-3; D uncertain. This CDR3 contains 15 residues. The ends were cut back, 3 bases at V and 1 base at J, with 11 bases in the middle. The germline CDR1 and CDR2 sequences are MDHEN and SYDVKM. CDR3 bases: TGTGCCAGCAGTTTCCCAGGACCCGGCACAGATACGCAGTATTTT. It specifies CASSFPGPGTDTQYF.

This sequence joins TRBV30 and TRBJ2-7; 11 bases fit TRBD2. Germline assignment: CDR1 GTSNPN and CDR2 SVGIG (reference sequence). This CDR3 is built from 14 residues. Trimming took 4 bases from V and 4 from J; bases not matched to a gene: 6. The CDR3 coding sequence is TGTGCCTGGACGGGACCTAGCGGGGGGTACGAGCAGTACTTC. Residues: CAWTGPSGGYEQYF.

The chain couples TRBV12-3 or TRBV12-4 to TRBJ2-5; D uncertain. V was trimmed by 6 bases and J by 6 bases, leaving 11 bases between them. CDR3 size: 12 residues. CDR3 DNA sequence: TGTGCCAGCAGCTCGAACGCCAAGACCCAGTACTTC. Protein: CASSSNAKTQYF.

V usage is TRBV19 and J usage is TRBJ1-1; D is undetermined. V gave up 7 bases and J gave up 1 base, with 16 bases separating them. From germline, CDR1 is LNHDA and CDR2 SQIVND (reference sequence). CDR3 length: 15 residues. The CDR3 nucleotides read TGTGCCAGTACTGACGGGAAGCATAGGAACACTGAAGCTTTCTTT. Translation: CASTDGKHRNTEAFF.

This chain connects TRBV5-1 to TRBJ2-5, with D perhaps TRBD1 (5 bases). This CDR3 region has 14 residues. Germline loops: CDR1 SGHRS, CDR2 YFSETQ. Trimming stripped 3 bases from V and 5 bases from J, with 14 bases between. CDR3 loop: CASSSGQPQETQYF. The CDR3 coding sequence is TGCGCCAGCAGCTCAGGACAACCCCAGGAGACCCAGTACTTC.

The rearrangement uses TRBV27 and TRBJ1-6; D gene uncertain. Trimming removed 5 bases from V and 5 bases from J, with 1 base in between. The CDR3 is made up of 11 amino acids. The germline CDR1 and CDR2 sequences are MNHEY and SMNVEV (reference sequence). The CDR3 DNA follows: TGTGCCAGCAGTAATAATTCACCCCTCCACTTT. Amino acids: CASSNNSPLHF.

The chain combines TRBV27 with TRBJ2-7, with 11 bases fitting TRBD2. In germline, CDR1 is MNHEY, CDR2 SMNVEV (reference sequence). V was clipped by 8 bases and J by 4 bases; unmatched bases: 19. This CDR3 has 18 amino acids. CDR3 sequence: CASAQPRSGGAGGYEQYF. CDR3 nucleotide sequence: TGTGCCAGCGCTCAGCCCCGTAGCGGGGGGGCCGGTGGTTACGAGCAGTACTTC.

This rearrangement joins TRBV3-1 (or the pseudogene TRBV3-2) to TRBJ2-1; 11 bases fit TRBD1. The CDR3 consists of 16 residues. V shed 4 bases, J shed 5 bases, and the junction held 7 bases outside the gene matches. Germline-derived CDR1 and CDR2 are LGHDT and YNNKEL (reference sequence). DNA for the CDR3: TGTGCCAGCAGCCTTCTTGGGGACAGGGGGAACAATGAGCAGTTCTTC. This sequence encodes CASSLLGDRGNNEQFF.

The chain joins TRBV7-2 to TRBJ2-7; 9 nucleotides align to TRBD2. Germline V gene data show CDR1 as SGHTA and CDR2 as FQGNSA. V was clipped by 1 base and J by 7 bases; unmatched bases: 2. CDR3 length equals 13 residues. The CDR3 sequence: CASSLGLAGEQYF. CDR3 nucleotides: TGTGCCAGCAGCTTAGGCCTAGCGGGGGAGCAGTACTTC.

The chain joins TRBV4-2 to TRBJ2-3; 7 bases fit TRBD1. Germline loops: CDR1 LGHNA, CDR2 YNFKEQ. This CDR3 has 14 residues. With V trimmed by 4 bases and J by 4 bases, 5 bases remained unmatched. The CDR3 sequence is CASSPATGADTQYF. The CDR3 bases are TGTGCCAGCAGCCCAGCCACAGGGGCAGATACGCAGTATTTT.

The gene calls are TRBV6-5 and TRBJ1-2, with D perhaps TRBD1 (6 bases). In germline, CDR1 is MNHEY, CDR2 SVGAGI. CDR3 length equals 15 residues. The V end was cut by 3 bases, the J end by 4 bases, with 15 bases between. The CDR3 DNA sequence: TGTGCCAGCAGTTATCCCTCACAGGGTGGCTATGGCTACACCTTC. Protein: CASSYPSQGGYGYTF.

In this sample, this clone turned up once. The chain carries TRBV11-2 and TRBJ2-1; D possibly corresponds to TRBD2 (5 bases). The CDR3 loop spans 17 amino acids. The germline V gene has CDR1 SGHAT and CDR2 FQNNGV. V was shortened by 0 bases and J by 1 base, with 13 bases between the two germline ends. The CDR3 DNA sequence: TGTGCCAGCAGCTTAGATCCCCGGGGTCCTTCCTACAATGAGCAGTTCTTC. Translation: CASSLDPRGPSYNEQFF.

The CDR3 sequence is CASSPRGGMMNTEAFF. In DNA form, the CDR3 reads TGCGCCAGCAGCCCCCGGGGAGGTATGATGAACACTGAAGCTTTCTTT. The V and J genes are TRBV4-1 and TRBJ1-1; D is uncertain. Per the germline V gene, CDR1 is MGHRA and CDR2 is YSYEKL. V gave up 4 bases and J gave up 0 bases, with 15 bases separating them. This CDR3 has 16 amino acids.